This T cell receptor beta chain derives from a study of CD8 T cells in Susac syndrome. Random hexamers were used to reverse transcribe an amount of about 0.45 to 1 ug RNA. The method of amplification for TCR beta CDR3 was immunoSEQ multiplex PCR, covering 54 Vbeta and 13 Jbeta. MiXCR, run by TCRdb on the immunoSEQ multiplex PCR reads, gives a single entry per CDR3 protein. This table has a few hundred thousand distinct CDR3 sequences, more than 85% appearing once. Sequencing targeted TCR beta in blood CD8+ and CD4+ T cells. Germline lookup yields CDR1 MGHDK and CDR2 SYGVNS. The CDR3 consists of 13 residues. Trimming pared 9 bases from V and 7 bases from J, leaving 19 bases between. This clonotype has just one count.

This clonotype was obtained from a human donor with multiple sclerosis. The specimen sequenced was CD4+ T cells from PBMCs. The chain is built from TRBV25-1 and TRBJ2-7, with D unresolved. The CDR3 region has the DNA TGTGCCAGTCAAAATGCGGCGACCGTAGAGCAGTACTTC. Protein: CASQNAATVEQYF.